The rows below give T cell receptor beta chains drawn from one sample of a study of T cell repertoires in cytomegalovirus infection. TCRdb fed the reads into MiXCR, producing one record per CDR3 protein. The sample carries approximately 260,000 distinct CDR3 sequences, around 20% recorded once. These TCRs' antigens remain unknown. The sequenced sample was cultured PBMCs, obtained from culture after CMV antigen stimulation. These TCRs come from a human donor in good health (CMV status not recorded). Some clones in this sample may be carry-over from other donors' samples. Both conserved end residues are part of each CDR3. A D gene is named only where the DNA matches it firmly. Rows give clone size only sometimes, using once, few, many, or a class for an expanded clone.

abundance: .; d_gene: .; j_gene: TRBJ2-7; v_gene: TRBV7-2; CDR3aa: CASSLGGTRNEQYF; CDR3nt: TGTGCCAGCAGCTTAGGGGGGACCCGCAACGAGCAGTACTTC
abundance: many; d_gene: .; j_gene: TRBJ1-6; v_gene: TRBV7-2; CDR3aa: CASRPDRSDSPLHF; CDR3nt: TGTGCCAGCAGACCCGACAGGTCTGATTCACCCCTCCACTTT
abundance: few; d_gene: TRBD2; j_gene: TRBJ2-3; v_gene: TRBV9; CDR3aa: CASSAGLAGGWLSDTQYF; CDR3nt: TGTGCCAGCAGCGCCGGACTAGCGGGAGGGTGGCTATCAGATACGCAGTATTTT
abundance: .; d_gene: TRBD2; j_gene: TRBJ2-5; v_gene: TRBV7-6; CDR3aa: CASSLAWTSVETQYF; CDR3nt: TGTGCCAGCAGCTTAGCATGGACTAGCGTGGAGACCCAGTACTTC
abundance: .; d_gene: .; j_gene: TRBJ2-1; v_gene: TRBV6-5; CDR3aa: CASSYSFGVGGAYNEQFF; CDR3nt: TGTGCCAGCAGTTACTCGTTTGGTGTGGGGGGAGCCTACAATGAGCAGTTCTTC
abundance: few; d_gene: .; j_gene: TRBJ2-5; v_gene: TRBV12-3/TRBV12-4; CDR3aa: CASSSGVGVETQYF; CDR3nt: TGTGCCAGCAGTTCAGGGGTAGGGGTGGAGACCCAGTACTTC
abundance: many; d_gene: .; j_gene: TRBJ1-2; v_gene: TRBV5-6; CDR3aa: CASSPQGPHGYTF; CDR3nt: TGTGCCAGCAGCCCCCAGGGGCCCCATGGCTACACCTTC
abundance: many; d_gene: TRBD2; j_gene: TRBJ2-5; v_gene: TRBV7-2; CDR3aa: CASSQGARASGQETQYF; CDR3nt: TGTGCCAGCAGTCAAGGGGCGAGGGCTAGCGGCCAAGAGACCCAGTACTTC
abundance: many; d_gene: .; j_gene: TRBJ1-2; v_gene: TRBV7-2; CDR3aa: CASKGLTYGYTF; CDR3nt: TGTGCCAGCAAGGGACTCACTTATGGCTACACCTTC
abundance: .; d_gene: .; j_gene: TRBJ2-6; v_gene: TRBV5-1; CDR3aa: CASSPILGNTVANVLTF; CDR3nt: TGCGCCAGCAGCCCGATCCTGGGGAATACTGTGGCCAACGTCCTGACTTTC
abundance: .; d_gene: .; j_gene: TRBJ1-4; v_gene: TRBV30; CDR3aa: CAWSAYTEKLFF; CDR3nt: TGTGCCTGGAGTGCCTATACAGAAAAACTGTTTTTT
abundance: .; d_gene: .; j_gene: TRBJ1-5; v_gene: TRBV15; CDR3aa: CATSRDKSGGEPQHF; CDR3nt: TGTGCCACCAGCAGAGATAAGTCGGGGGGTGAGCCCCAGCATTTT
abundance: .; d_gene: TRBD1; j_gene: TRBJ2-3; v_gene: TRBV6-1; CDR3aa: CASSDRGLADTQYF; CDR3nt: TGTGCCAGCAGTGACAGGGGGCTGGCAGATACGCAGTATTTT
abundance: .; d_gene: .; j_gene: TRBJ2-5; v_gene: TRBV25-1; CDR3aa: CASSDPQETQYF; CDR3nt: TGTGCCAGCAGTGACCCCCAAGAGACCCAGTACTTC
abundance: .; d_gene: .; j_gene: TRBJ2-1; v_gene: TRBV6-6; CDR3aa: CASSNTESPFNEQFF; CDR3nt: TGTGCCAGCAGTAACACCGAGTCACCCTTCAATGAGCAGTTCTTC
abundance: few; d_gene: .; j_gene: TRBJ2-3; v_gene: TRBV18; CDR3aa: CASSRVTSTDTQYF; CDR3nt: TGTGCCAGCTCACGTGTGACTAGCACAGATACGCAGTATTTT
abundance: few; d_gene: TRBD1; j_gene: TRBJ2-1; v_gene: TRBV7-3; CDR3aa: CASRPRQGAVEQFF; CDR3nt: TGTGCCAGCAGACCCCGACAGGGGGCCGTGGAGCAGTTCTTC
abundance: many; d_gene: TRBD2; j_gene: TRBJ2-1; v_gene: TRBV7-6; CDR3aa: CASSTLAGYNEQFF; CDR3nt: TGTGCCAGCAGCACTCTAGCGGGGTACAATGAGCAGTTCTTC
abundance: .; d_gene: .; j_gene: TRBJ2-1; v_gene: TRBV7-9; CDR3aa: CASFTGPFDEQFF; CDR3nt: TGTGCCAGTTTCACAGGGCCCTTCGATGAGCAGTTCTTC
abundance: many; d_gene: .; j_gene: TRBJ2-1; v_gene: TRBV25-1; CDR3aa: CASSDGGYNEQFF; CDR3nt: TGTGCCAGCAGTGATGGGGGTTACAATGAGCAGTTCTTC
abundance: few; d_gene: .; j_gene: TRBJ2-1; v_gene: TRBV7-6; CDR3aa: CASSLGTGPQVGEQFF; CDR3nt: TGTGCCAGCAGCTTAGGGACGGGACCCCAGGTCGGTGAGCAGTTCTTC
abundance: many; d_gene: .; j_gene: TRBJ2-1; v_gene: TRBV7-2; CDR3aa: CASSRINYNEQFF; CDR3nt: TGTGCCAGCAGCCGAATCAATTACAATGAGCAGTTCTTC
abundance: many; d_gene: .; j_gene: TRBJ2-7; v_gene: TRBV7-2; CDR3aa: CASSFGTRAAYEQYF; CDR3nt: TGTGCCAGCAGCTTTGGGACAAGGGCGGCTTACGAGCAGTACTTC
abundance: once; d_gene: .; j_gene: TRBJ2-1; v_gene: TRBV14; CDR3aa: CASSQLVVTPLTNEQFF; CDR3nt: TGTGCCAGCAGCCAGCTAGTTGTCACCCCTTTGACAAATGAGCAGTTCTTC
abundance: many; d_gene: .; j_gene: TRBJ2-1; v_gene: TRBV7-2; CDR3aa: CASSLRSRADEQFF; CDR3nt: TGTGCCAGCAGCCTGAGAAGTAGGGCCGATGAGCAGTTCTTC
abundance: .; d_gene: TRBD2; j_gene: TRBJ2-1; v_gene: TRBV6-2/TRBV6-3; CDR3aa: CASRQRLAGSSYNEQFF; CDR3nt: TGTGCCAGCAGACAAAGACTAGCGGGTAGCTCCTACAATGAGCAGTTCTTC
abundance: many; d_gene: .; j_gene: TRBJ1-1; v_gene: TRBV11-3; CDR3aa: CASSLGRRGKENTEAFF; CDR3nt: TGTGCCAGCAGCTTAGGGCGGCGGGGAAAGGAGAACACTGAAGCTTTCTTT
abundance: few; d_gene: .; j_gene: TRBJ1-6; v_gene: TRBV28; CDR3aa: CASSLSTYNSPLHF; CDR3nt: TGTGCCAGCAGTTTATCCACTTATAATTCACCCCTCCACTTT
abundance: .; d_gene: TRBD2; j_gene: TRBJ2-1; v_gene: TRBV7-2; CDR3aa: CASRSGTTIYNEQFF; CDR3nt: TGTGCCAGCAGGTCCGGGACTACCATATACAATGAGCAGTTCTTC
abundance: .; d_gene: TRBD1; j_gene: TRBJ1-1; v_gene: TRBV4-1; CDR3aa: CASSQEIDRVAFF; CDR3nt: TGCGCCAGCAGCCAAGAAATCGACAGGGTGGCTTTCTTT
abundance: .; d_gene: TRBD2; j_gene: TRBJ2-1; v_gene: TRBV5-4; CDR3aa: CASTPGLAHEQFF; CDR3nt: TGTGCCAGCACCCCGGGACTAGCTCATGAGCAGTTCTTC
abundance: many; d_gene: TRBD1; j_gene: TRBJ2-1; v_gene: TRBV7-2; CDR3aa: CASSSTGLTRNEQFF; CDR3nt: TGTGCCAGCAGCTCGACAGGGTTGACCCGGAATGAGCAGTTCTTC
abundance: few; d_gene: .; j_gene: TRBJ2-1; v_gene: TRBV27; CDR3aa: CASSFGRGANEQFF; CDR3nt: TGTGCCAGCAGTTTCGGCAGGGGAGCCAATGAGCAGTTCTTC
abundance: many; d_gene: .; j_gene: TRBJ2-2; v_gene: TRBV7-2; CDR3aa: CASSPLGGGWNTGELFF; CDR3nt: TGTGCCAGCAGCCCACTTGGAGGGGGTTGGAACACCGGGGAGCTGTTTTTT
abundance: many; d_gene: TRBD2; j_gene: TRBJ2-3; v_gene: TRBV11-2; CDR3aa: CASSFRTSEGTDTQYF; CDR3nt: TGTGCCAGCAGCTTCCGGACTAGCGAGGGCACAGATACGCAGTATTTT
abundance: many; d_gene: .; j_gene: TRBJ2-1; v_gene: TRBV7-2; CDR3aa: CASNPPGSSYNEQFF; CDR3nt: TGTGCCAGCAACCCCCCTGGGAGCTCCTACAATGAGCAGTTCTTC
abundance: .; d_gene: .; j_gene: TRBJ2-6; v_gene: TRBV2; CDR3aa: CASRALPPGSGANVLTF; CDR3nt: TGTGCCAGCAGAGCACTACCACCGGGCTCTGGGGCCAACGTCCTGACTTTC
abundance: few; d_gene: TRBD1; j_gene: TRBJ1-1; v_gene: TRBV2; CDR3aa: CASRADRGRFTETFF; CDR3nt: TGTGCCAGCAGAGCGGACAGGGGGAGGTTCACTGAGACTTTCTTT
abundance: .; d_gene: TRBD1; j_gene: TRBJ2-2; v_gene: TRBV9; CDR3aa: CASSVVPLDRENTGELFF; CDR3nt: TGTGCCAGCAGCGTAGTACCCCTCGACAGGGAGAACACCGGGGAGCTGTTTTTT
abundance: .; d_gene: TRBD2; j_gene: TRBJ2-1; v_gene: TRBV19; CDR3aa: CASRSGLAEPYNEQFF; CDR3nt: TGTGCCAGTAGATCGGGACTAGCGGAGCCCTACAATGAGCAGTTCTTC
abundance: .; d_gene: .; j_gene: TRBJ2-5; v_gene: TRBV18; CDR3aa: CASSPWTGEETQYF; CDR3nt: TGTGCCAGCTCACCTTGGACGGGTGAAGAGACCCAGTACTTC
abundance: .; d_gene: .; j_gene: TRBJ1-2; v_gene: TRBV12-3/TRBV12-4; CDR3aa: CASSLEGDNLYGYTF; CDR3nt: TGTGCCAGCAGTTTAGAGGGGGACAACTTGTATGGCTACACCTTC
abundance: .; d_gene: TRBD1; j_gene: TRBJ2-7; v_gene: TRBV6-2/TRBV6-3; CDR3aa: CASRPYRGMDEQYF; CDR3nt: TGTGCCAGCAGGCCCTACAGGGGGATGGACGAGCAGTACTTC
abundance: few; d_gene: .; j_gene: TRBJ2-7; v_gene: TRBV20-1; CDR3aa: CSASNPGSLFHEQYF; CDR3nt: TGCAGTGCTAGCAATCCCGGGTCATTGTTCCACGAGCAGTACTTC
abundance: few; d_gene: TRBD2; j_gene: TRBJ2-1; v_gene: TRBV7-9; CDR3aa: CASSTGLAGVGNEQFF; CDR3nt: TGTGCCAGCAGCACCGGACTAGCTGGCGTTGGCAATGAGCAGTTCTTC
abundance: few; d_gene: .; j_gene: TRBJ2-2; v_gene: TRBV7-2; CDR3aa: CASTWRGGANTGELFF; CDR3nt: TGTGCCAGCACCTGGAGGGGGGGAGCGAACACCGGGGAGCTGTTTTTT
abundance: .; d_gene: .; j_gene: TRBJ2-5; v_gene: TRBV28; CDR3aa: CASSLDKNSMGETQYF; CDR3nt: TGTGCCAGCAGTTTGGACAAAAACAGCATGGGGGAGACCCAGTACTTC
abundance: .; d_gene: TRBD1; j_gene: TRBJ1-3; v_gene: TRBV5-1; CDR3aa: CASSFEGANTIYF; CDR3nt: TGCGCCAGCAGCTTTGAGGGGGCAAACACCATATATTTT
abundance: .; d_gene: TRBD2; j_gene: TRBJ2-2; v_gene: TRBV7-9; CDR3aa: CASSLGGTTKTNTGELFF; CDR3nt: TGTGCCAGCAGCTTAGGAGGGACTACCAAAACGAACACCGGGGAGCTGTTTTTT
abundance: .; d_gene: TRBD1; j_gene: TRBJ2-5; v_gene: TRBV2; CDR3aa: CASSEDVLLGTGVQETQYF; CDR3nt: TGTGCCAGCAGTGAAGACGTTTTACTGGGGACAGGGGTTCAAGAGACCCAGTACTTC
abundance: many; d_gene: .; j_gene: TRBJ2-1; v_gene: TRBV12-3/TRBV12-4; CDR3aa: CASSYRVEVGNEQFF; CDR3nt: TGTGCCAGCAGTTACAGGGTAGAGGTTGGGAATGAGCAGTTCTTC
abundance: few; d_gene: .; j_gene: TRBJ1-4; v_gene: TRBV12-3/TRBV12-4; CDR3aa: CASSDRGTNEKLFF; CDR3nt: TGTGCCAGCTCCGACCGGGGAACTAATGAAAAACTGTTTTTT
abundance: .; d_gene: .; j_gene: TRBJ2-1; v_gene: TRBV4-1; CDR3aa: CASSQVEAPNNEQFF; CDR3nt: TGCGCCAGCAGCCAAGTAGAGGCCCCGAACAATGAGCAGTTCTTC
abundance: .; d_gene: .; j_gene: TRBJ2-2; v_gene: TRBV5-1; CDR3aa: CASSKGRILTGELFF; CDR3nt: TGCGCCAGCAGCAAGGGACGGATCCTCACCGGGGAGCTGTTTTTT
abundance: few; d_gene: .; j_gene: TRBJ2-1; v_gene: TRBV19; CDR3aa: CASSISGTTDEQFF; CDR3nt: TGTGCCAGTAGTATCTCCGGGACGACGGATGAGCAGTTCTTC
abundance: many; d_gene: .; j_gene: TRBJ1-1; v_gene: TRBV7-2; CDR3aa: CASSFRGAGGPNTEAFF; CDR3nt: TGTGCCAGCAGCTTCCGGGGGGCAGGAGGGCCGAACACTGAAGCTTTCTTT